Given below is one T cell receptor (beta chain) in context. The target antigen is unknown. This may come from a read error, since a much larger clone is one base off. This specimen belongs to a study of T cells in Graves' hyperthyroidism and ophthalmopathy. As for the study in general: Before treatment of any kind, peripheral blood was taken at initial diagnosis.

This CDR3 has 16 residues. Per the germline V gene, CDR1 is SGHTA and CDR2 is FQGNSA. Findings and limits, study-wide: Most clonotypes expanded in the thyroid (above 0.001) were also present in blood.

There were TCR beta CDR3 regions amplified from RNA transcripts. TCR CDR3 underwent first-round RT-PCR with the HTBI primer set. TCRdb re-derived calls from the multiplex PCR reads in MiXCR, one entry per CDR3 protein. The data contain under 450,000 distinct CDR3 sequences, 15% to 18% of them singletons. The chain carries TRBV7-2 and TRBJ2-5; D might be TRBD1 (7 bases). The clonotype was recovered from a woman between 18 and 29 years old with Graves' hyperthyroidism. The sequenced sample consisted of blood. Written as DNA, the CDR3 is TGTGTCAGCAGCCAGAGGGTCCAGGGGGGAACAGAGACCCAGTACTTC. It translates to CVSSQRVQGGTETQYF.